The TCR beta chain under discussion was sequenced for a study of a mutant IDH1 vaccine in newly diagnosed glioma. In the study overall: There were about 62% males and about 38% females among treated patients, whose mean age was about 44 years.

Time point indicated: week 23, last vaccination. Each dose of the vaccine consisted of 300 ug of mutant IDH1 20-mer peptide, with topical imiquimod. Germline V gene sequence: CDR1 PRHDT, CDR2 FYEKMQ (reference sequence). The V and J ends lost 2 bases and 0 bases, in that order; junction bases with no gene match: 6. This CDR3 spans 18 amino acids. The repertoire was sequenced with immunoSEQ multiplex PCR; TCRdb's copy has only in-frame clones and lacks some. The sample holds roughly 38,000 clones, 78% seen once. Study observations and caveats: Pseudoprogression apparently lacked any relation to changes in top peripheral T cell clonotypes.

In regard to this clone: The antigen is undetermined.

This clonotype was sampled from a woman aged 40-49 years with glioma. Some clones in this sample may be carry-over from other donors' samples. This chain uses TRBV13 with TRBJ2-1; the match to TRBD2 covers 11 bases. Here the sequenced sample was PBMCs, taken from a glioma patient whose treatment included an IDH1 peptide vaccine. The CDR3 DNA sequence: TGTGCCAGCAGCTTATGGCGACTAGCGGGGAGCTCCTACAATGAGCAGTTCTTC. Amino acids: CASSLWRLAGSSYNEQFF. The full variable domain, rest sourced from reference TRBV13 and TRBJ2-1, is AAGVIQSPRHLIKEKRETATLKCYPIPRHDTVYWYQQGPGQDPQFLISFYEKMQSDKGSIPDRFSAQQFSDYHSELNMSSLELGDSALYFCASSLWRLAGSSYNEQFFGPGTRLTVL.